This T cell receptor (beta chain) was captured by sequencing in a study of T cell repertoires in cytomegalovirus infection. Study observations and caveats: Clonotype analysis showed dominance of the ex vivo response by HLA-C-restricted CMV-specific TCR beta clonotypes. Based on cumulative public TCR beta family frequency, carriers of CMV plus the relevant HLA were identified.

This clonotype was seen ten or more times. Its antigen is as yet unknown. Germline CDR1 is SGHTA and CDR2 is FQGNSA. J lost 7 bases, V lost 5 bases, and 12 bases had no gene match. The CDR3 sequence is 16 residues long. A single record per CDR3 protein comes from TCRdb applying MiXCR to the reads. The sample has about 110,000 distinct CDR3 sequences, roughly 9.1% seen once; the top ten hold 31%. The receptor was isolated from a human donor in good health (CMV status not recorded). Some clones in this sample may be carry-over from other donors' samples. Material: PBMCs, sequenced either directly or after in vitro stimulation (not recorded which). The chain carries TRBV7-2 and TRBJ2-1, with 9 bases fitting TRBD2. CDR3 nucleotide sequence: TGTGCCAGCAGCCCACGGGGTAGCGGGGGCGGGAATGAGCAGTTCTTC. This sequence encodes CASSPRGSGGGNEQFF. The complete variable domain, with remaining parts taken from reference TRBV7-2 and TRBJ2-1, reads GAGVSQSPSNKVTEKGKDVELRCDPISGHTALYWYRQSLGQGLEFLIYFQGNSAPDKSGLPSDRFSAERTGGSVSTLTIQRTQQEDSAVYLCASSPRGSGGGNEQFFGPGTRLTVL.